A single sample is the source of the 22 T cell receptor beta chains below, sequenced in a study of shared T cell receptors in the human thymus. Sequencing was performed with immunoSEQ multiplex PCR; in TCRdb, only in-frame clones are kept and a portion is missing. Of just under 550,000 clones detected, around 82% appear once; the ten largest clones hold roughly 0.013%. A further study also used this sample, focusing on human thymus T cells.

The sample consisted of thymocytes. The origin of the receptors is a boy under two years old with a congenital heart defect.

CDR3: CASSFGGRGTEAFF. CDR3 nucleotide sequence: TGTGCCAGCAGTTTCGGCGGCAGGGGCACTGAAGCTTTCTTT. The chain has TRBV6-5 and TRBJ1-1; perhaps TRBD1 as D (6 bases). The V and J ends lost 4 bases and 4 bases respectively, with 13 bases between them. Per germline, CDR1 MNHEY and CDR2 SVGAGI. CDR3 size: 14 residues.

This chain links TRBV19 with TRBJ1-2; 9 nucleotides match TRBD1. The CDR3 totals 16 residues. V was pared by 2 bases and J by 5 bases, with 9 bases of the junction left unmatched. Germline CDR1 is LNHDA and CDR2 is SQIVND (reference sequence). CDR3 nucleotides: TGTGCCAGTAGTATACCCAAGCGGGACAGGGAATATGGCTACACCTTC. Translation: CASSIPKRDREYGYTF. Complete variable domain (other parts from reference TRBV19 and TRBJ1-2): DGGITQSPKYLFRKEGQNVTLSCEQNLNHDAMYWYRQDPGQGLRLIYYSQIVNDFQKGDIAEGYSVSREKKESFPLTVTSAQKNPTAFYLCASSIPKRDREYGYTFGSGTRLTVV.

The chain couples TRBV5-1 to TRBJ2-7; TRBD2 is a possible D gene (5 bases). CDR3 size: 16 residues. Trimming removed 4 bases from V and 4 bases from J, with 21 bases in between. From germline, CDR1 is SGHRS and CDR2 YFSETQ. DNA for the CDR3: TGCGCCAGCAGCCAAACGACTCTCTTTACTAGATACGAGCAGTACTTC. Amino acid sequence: CASSQTTLFTRYEQYF.

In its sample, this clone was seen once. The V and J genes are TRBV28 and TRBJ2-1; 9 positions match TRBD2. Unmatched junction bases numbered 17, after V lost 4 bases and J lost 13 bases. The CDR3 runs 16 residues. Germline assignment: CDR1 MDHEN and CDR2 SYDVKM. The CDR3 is CASSSPQMSGRLSQFF. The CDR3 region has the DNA TGTGCCAGCAGTTCTCCGCAAATGAGCGGGAGGTTAAGTCAGTTCTTC.

The CDR3 is CATSTHGRGAEQYF. CDR3 sequence (DNA): TGTGCCACCAGCACCCACGGGAGGGGGGCCGAGCAGTACTTC. This rearrangement joins TRBV15 to TRBJ2-7; 8 bases match TRBD2. This CDR3 contains 14 residues. Germline V gene data show CDR1 as LNHNV and CDR2 as YYDKDF (reference sequence). The V gene end was trimmed by 4 bases and the J gene end by 6 bases; junction bases not matched to a gene: 8.

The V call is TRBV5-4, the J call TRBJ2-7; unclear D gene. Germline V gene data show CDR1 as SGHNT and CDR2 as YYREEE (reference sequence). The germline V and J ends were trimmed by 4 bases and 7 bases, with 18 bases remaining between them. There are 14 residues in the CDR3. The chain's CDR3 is CASSPRPPLREQYF. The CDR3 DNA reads TGTGCCAGCAGCCCGCGGCCGCCGCTAAGGGAGCAGTACTTC.

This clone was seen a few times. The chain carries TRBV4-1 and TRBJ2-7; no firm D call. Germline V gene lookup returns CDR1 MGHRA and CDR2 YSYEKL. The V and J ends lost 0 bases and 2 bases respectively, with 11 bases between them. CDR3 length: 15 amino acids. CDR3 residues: CASSQEREVPYEQYF. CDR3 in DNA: TGCGCCAGCAGCCAAGAAAGAGAGGTTCCCTACGAGCAGTACTTC.

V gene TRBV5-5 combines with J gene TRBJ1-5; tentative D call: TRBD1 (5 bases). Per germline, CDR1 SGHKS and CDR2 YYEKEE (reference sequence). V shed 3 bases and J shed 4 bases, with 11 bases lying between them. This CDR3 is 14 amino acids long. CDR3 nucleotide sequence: TGTGCCAGCAGCTCGGACAACACGAATCAGCCCCAGCATTTT. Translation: CASSSDNTNQPQHF.

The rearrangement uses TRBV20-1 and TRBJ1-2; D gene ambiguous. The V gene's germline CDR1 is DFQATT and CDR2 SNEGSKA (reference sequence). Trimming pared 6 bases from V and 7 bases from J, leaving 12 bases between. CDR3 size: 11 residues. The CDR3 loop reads CSALNHPGYTF. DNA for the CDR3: TGCAGTGCCCTAAACCACCCTGGCTACACCTTC.

The CDR3: CASSTRDTLSGNTIYF. DNA of the CDR3: TGTGCCAGCAGCACTCGGGACACACTCTCTGGAAACACCATATATTTT. The chain combines TRBV5-4 with TRBJ1-3; TRBD1 is a possible D gene (6 bases). This CDR3 has 16 amino acids. Trimming left V 4 bases short and J 0 bases short, with 14 bases between. Germline V gives CDR1 SGHNT, CDR2 YYREEE (reference sequence).

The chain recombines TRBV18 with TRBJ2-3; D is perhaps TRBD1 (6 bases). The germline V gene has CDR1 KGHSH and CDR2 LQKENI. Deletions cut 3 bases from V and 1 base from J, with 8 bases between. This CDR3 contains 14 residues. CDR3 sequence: CASSPDSCTDTQYF. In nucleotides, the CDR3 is TGTGCCAGCTCACCGGACAGTTGCACAGATACGCAGTATTTT.

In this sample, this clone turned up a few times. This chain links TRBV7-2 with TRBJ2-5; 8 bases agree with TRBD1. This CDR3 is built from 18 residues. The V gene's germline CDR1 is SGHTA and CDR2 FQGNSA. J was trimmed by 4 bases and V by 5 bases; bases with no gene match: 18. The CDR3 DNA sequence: TGTGCCAGCAGCGTAGACCCGGACAGGGACAGAGCCTCAGAGACCCAGTACTTC. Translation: CASSVDPDRDRASETQYF.

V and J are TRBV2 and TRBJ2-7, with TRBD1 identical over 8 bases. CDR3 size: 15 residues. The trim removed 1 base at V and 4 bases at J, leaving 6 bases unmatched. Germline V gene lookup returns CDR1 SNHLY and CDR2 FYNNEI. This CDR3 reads CASSEGRDRRYEQYF. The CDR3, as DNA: TGTGCCAGCAGTGAAGGGAGGGACAGGAGGTACGAGCAGTACTTC.

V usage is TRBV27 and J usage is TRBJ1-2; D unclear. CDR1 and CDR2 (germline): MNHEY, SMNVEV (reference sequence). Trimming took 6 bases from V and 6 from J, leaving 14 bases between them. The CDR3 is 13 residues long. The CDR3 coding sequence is TGTGCCAGCAGCCCCGGTAGAGGAGATGGCTACACCTTC. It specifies CASSPGRGDGYTF.

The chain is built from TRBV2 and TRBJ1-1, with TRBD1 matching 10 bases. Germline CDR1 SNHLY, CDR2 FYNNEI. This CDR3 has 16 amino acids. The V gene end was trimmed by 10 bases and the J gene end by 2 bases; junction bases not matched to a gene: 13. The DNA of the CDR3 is TGTGCCACTACCCGGGACAGGGGACCTCCAAACACTGAAGCTTTCTTT. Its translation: CATTRDRGPPNTEAFF.

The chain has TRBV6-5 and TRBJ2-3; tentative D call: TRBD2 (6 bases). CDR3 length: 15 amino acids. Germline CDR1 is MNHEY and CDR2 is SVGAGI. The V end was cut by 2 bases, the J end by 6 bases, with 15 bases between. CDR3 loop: CASSYVVGSYDTQYF. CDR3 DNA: TGTGCCAGCAGTTACGTAGTCGGGAGTTACGATACGCAGTATTTT.

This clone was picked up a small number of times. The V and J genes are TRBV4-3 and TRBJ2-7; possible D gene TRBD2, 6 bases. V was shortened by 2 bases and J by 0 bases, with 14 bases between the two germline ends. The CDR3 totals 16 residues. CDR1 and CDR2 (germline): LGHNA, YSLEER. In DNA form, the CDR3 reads TGCGCCAGCAGCCAACAATATCTAGCGTCCTCCTACGAGCAGTACTTC. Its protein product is CASSQQYLASSYEQYF.

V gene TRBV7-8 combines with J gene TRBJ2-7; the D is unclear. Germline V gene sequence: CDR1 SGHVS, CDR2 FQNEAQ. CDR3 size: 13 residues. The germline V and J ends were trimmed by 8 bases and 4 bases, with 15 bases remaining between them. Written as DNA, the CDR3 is TGTGCCAGCGCAGGCTCCGGAATTTACGAGCAGTACTTC. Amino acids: CASAGSGIYEQYF.

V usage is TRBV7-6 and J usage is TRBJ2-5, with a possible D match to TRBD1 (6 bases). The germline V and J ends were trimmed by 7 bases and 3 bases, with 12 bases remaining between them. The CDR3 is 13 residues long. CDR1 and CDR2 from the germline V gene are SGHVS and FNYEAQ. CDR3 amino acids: CASKEDSKETQYF. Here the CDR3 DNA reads TGTGCCAGCAAGGAGGACAGTAAAGAGACCCAGTACTTC.

CDR3 residues: CASSPRDLPSYGYTF. The CDR3 DNA follows: TGTGCCAGCTCACCCCGGGACTTACCTTCCTATGGCTACACCTTC. The chain joins TRBV18 to TRBJ1-2, with a possible D match to TRBD1 (5 bases). The CDR3 runs 15 residues. With 3 bases removed from V and 4 bases from J, the gap between germline ends came to 15 bases. Germline V gene data show CDR1 as KGHSH and CDR2 as LQKENI.

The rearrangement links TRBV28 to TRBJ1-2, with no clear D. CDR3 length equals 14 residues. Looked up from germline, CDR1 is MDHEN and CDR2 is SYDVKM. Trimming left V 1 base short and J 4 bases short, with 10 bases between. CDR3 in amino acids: CASSLSARPYGYTF. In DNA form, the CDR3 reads TGTGCCAGCAGTTTATCGGCCAGGCCCTATGGCTACACCTTC.

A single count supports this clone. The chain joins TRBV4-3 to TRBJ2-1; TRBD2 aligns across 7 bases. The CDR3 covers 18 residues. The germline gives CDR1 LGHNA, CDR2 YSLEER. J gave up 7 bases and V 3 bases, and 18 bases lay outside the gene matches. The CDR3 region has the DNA TGCGCCAGCAGCCATTGGTTTTCGGATCGGGAGGCGAGAAATGAGCAGTTCTTC. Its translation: CASSHWFSDREARNEQFF.